One and the same sample provided the 25 T cell receptor beta chains below, sequenced in a study of T cells after yellow fever vaccination. TCRdb ran MiXCR on the 5' RACE reads and lists one entry per CDR3 protein. This repertoire shows some 96,000 distinct CDR3 sequences, approximately 9% found once; its top ten account for around 16%. The sample here was CD8+ T cells not binding an NS4B(214-222) dextramer, sorted from PBMCs, taken around 14 days after the first yellow fever vaccination. All receptors come from a man in his late teens or twenties who received the YFV17D yellow fever vaccine.

V gene TRBV9 combines with J gene TRBJ2-7, with TRBD1 as a possible D gene (5 bases). The CDR3 consists of 15 residues. Trimming left V 2 bases short and J 0 bases short, with 12 bases between. Germline V CDR1 and CDR2: SGDLS, YYNGEE. CDR3 sequence: CASSVFMGPSYEQYF. The DNA for the CDR3 is TGTGCCAGCAGCGTTTTTATGGGGCCCTCCTACGAGCAGTACTTC.

This clonotype appeared a few times. The rearrangement links TRBV12-3 or TRBV12-4 to TRBJ1-5, with D maybe TRBD1 (6 bases). The V gene lost 5 bases and the J gene lost 3 bases, with 14 bases spanning the gap. This CDR3 region has 15 residues. The CDR3 reads CASSRGVFANQPQHF. As DNA, the CDR3 is TGTGCCAGCAGTAGGGGGGTTTTTGCCAATCAGCCCCAGCATTTT.

As regards this clonotype: A junction boundary mismatches the germline segment, possibly from a read error. The CDR3 region is CVSSSYTQYF. The CDR3 DNA reads as TGTGTCAGCAGCTCCTATACGCAGTATTTT. The J gene is TRBJ2-3, the V gene TRBV7-2; the D is unclear. Per germline, CDR1 SGHTA and CDR2 FQGNSA. The CDR3 consists of 10 residues.

The chain recombines TRBV13 with TRBJ2-7; unclear D gene. The V end lost 1 base, the J end lost 6 bases, and 10 bases lay between the germline ends. Germline loops: CDR1 PRHDT, CDR2 FYEKMQ (reference sequence). The CDR3 is 13 residues long. CDR3 residues: CASSLAASGEQYF. DNA for the CDR3: TGTGCCAGCAGCTTAGCGGCTTCTGGCGAGCAGTACTTC. Complete variable domain (other parts from reference TRBV13 and TRBJ2-7): AAGVIQSPRHLIKEKRETATLKCYPIPRHDTVYWYQQGPGQDPQFLISFYEKMQSDKGSIPDRFSAQQFSDYHSELNMSSLELGDSALYFCASSLAASGEQYFGPGTRLTVT.

This clonotype was counted a few times. The gene calls are TRBV4-2 and TRBJ2-1; possibly TRBD2 for D (6 bases). The germline CDR1 and CDR2 sequences are LGHNA and YNFKEQ. The CDR3 contains 14 residues. V was pared by 4 bases and J by 7 bases, with 14 bases between. The CDR3 nucleotides read TGTGCCAGCAGCCGGACGCTGGGGGGAAATGAGCAGTTCTTC. Its protein product is CASSRTLGGNEQFF.

This chain joins TRBV21-1 and TRBJ1-5. TRBV21-1 is described as a pseudogene. CDR3 length: 12 residues. The CDR3 reads CASSKSSQPQHF. CDR3 DNA sequence: TGTGCCAGCAGCAAATCAAGTCAGCCCCAGCATTTT.

The chain carries TRBV4-2 and TRBJ2-2; possible D gene TRBD2, 5 bases. The CDR3 is 16 residues long. Germline assignment: CDR1 LGHNA and CDR2 YNFKEQ. Trimming cost V 4 bases and J 6 bases, with 18 bases left between them. This CDR3 is CASSRGVTPRAGELFF. CDR3 in DNA: TGTGCCAGCAGCCGCGGTGTGACTCCGAGGGCCGGGGAGCTGTTTTTT.

This clonotype was counted ten times or more. The V call is TRBV7-9, the J call TRBJ2-1; D is perhaps TRBD2 (5 bases). Germline CDR1 is SEHNR and CDR2 is FQNEAQ (reference sequence). The V end was cut by 4 bases, the J end by 6 bases, with 16 bases between. CDR3 length: 15 amino acids. The CDR3 reads CASSSSWSGINEQFF. CDR3 coding DNA: TGTGCCAGCAGCTCCTCATGGTCCGGGATCAATGAGCAGTTCTTC.

J is TRBJ2-5 and V is TRBV7-8; the match to TRBD2 covers 8 bases. CDR3 length: 17 amino acids. CDR1 and CDR2 (germline): SGHVS, FQNEAQ. The J segment lost 0 bases and the V segment lost 3 bases, leaving 9 bases of the junction unmatched. CDR3 nucleotides: TGTGCCAGCAGCTTGGACGGACTAGCAGAATACCAAGAGACCCAGTACTTC. Its translation: CASSLDGLAEYQETQYF.

This chain joins TRBV4-1 and TRBJ2-5; 9 nucleotides align to TRBD1. The CDR3 consists of 17 residues. V dropped 4 bases and J dropped 5; count of bases not matched to a gene: 14. CDR1 and CDR2 (germline): MGHRA, YSYEKL. For the CDR3, the DNA is TGCGCCAGCAGCCCCAGGGACAGGGTCTTTATAATGGAGACCCAGTACTTC. Its translation: CASSPRDRVFIMETQYF.

J is TRBJ2-3 and V is TRBV2, with D uncertain. Per the germline V gene, CDR1 is SNHLY and CDR2 is FYNNEI. This CDR3 contains 17 residues. The V end lost 1 base, the J end lost 0 bases, and 14 bases lay between the germline ends. The chain's CDR3 is CASSEGGFRRSTDTQYF. CDR3 DNA: TGTGCCAGCAGTGAAGGCGGTTTCCGGCGAAGCACAGATACGCAGTATTTT. The variable domain in full, with the rest retrieved from reference TRBV2 and TRBJ2-3, is EPEVTQTPSHQVTQMGQEVILRCVPISNHLYFYWYRQILGQKVEFLVSFYNNEISEKSEIFDDQFSVERPDGSNFTLKIRSTKLEDSAMYFCASSEGGFRRSTDTQYFGPGTRLTVL.

The rearrangement uses TRBV7-2 and TRBJ2-7; TRBD1 agrees at 9 bases. In germline, CDR1 is SGHTA, CDR2 FQGNSA. Trimming removed 4 bases from V and 3 bases from J; junction bases left unmatched: 4. The CDR3 is made up of 14 amino acids. Here the CDR3 reads CASSSTGGGYEQYF. The CDR3 bases are TGTGCCAGCAGCTCGACAGGGGGAGGCTACGAGCAGTACTTC. Based on the CDR3 plus reference TRBV7-2 and TRBJ2-7, the full variable domain is GAGVSQSPSNKVTEKGKDVELRCDPISGHTALYWYRQSLGQGLEFLIYFQGNSAPDKSGLPSDRFSAERTGGSVSTLTIQRTQQEDSAVYLCASSSTGGGYEQYFGPGTRLTVT.

This clonotype occurred a few times. The rearrangement uses TRBV7-6 and TRBJ2-3; 10 nucleotides align to TRBD2. The germline V gene encodes CDR1 SGHVS and CDR2 FNYEAQ. J gave up 2 bases and V 5 bases, and 4 bases lay outside the gene matches. This CDR3 region has 15 residues. The CDR3 DNA reads as TGTGCCAGCAGCCCGCTAGCGGGGGCCACAGATACGCAGTATTTT. This translates into CASSPLAGATDTQYF.

In its sample, this clonotype was seen a few times. V gene TRBV7-2 combines with J gene TRBJ2-2, with 7 bases that match TRBD2. Germline CDR1 reads SGHTA; CDR2 reads FQGNSA. The J segment lost 5 bases and the V segment lost 3 bases, leaving 9 bases of the junction unmatched. The CDR3 extends over 16 amino acids. CDR3 sequence (DNA): TGTGCCAGCAGCTTGTCAGTTAGCGGGTATACCGGGGAGCTGTTTTTT. Residues: CASSLSVSGYTGELFF.

This clonotype was picked up a small number of times. This chain joins TRBV27 and TRBJ1-1, with TRBD1 matching 7 bases. V lost 4 bases and J lost 2; bases outside the gene matches: 10. CDR3 size: 16 residues. Per germline, CDR1 MNHEY and CDR2 SMNVEV (reference sequence). This CDR3 is CASSSTPTGSNTEAFF. The CDR3 coding sequence is TGTGCCAGCAGTTCCACACCGACAGGGAGTAACACTGAAGCTTTCTTT.

V gene TRBV5-1 combines with J gene TRBJ1-1; D is perhaps TRBD1 (5 bases). Trimming left V 3 bases short and J 8 bases short, with 14 bases between. The CDR3 is made up of 13 amino acids. Germline values: CDR1 SGHRS, CDR2 YFSETQ. CDR3 in amino acids: CASSSPGGREAFF. The DNA of the CDR3 is TGCGCCAGCAGCTCGCCGGGGGGAAGGGAAGCTTTCTTT.

This clonotype was picked up a small number of times. The chain employs TRBV6-2 or TRBV6-3 and TRBJ2-3; D is uncertain. CDR1 MNHEY and CDR2 SVGEGT come from the germline V gene. This CDR3 has 10 amino acids. Trimming left V 8 bases short and J 12 bases short, with 12 bases between. The CDR3 region has the DNA TGTGCCAGCGGAAGAAAGTTTCAGTATTTT. Protein sequence: CASGRKFQYF.

This chain uses TRBV27 with TRBJ1-6; the D is unclear. CDR3 size: 12 residues. The ends were cut back, 3 bases at V and 7 bases at J, with 4 bases in the middle. CDR1 is MNHEY and CDR2 is SMNVEV in the germline V gene (reference sequence). In nucleotides, the CDR3 is TGTGCCAGCAGTTTCGGGAATTCACCCCTCCACTTT. It specifies CASSFGNSPLHF.

This clonotype has only a few counts. The V call is TRBV10-2, the J call TRBJ2-5; D possibly matches TRBD1 or TRBD2 (5 bases each). Trimming left V 6 bases short and J 10 bases short, with 18 bases between. The CDR3 runs 13 residues. Germline V gives CDR1 WSHSY, CDR2 SAAADI. The chain's CDR3 is CASSPARGADQYF. CDR3 in DNA: TGCGCCAGCAGCCCCGCGAGGGGTGCGGACCAGTACTTC.

The chain combines TRBV9 with TRBJ2-3; 9 bases are a match to TRBD1. The CDR3 loop spans 14 amino acids. V gave up 6 bases and J gave up 4 bases; unmatched junction bases: 6. Germline V CDR1 and CDR2: SGDLS, YYNGEE. This chain's CDR3 is CASNRDRAADTQYF. DNA for the CDR3: TGTGCCAGCAACCGGGACAGGGCTGCAGATACGCAGTATTTT.

J is TRBJ1-2 and V is TRBV7-9; the D gene is possibly TRBD1 (6 bases). Trimming removed 5 bases at V and 8 bases at J, with 18 bases between. The CDR3 runs 14 residues. CDR1 and CDR2 (germline): SEHNR, FQNEAQ (reference sequence). CDR3 nucleotides: TGTGCCAGCAGCCTACAGGGCCCCTTATCAGGCTACACCTTC. It encodes CASSLQGPLSGYTF. The entire variable domain, with the rest obtained from reference TRBV7-9 and TRBJ1-2, is as follows: DTGVSQNPRHKITKRGQNVTFRCDPISEHNRLYWYRQTLGQGPEFLTYFQNEAQLEKSRLLSDRFSAERPKGSFSTLEIQRTEQGDSAMYLCASSLQGPLSGYTFGSGTRLTVV.

This clonotype has at least ten counts. The chain uses TRBV10-3 and TRBJ2-1, with 13 bases lining up with TRBD2. CDR1 is ENHRY, CDR2 SYGVKD, per germline. The CDR3 runs 15 residues. The trim removed 11 bases at V and 2 bases at J, leaving 6 bases unmatched. CDR3 DNA sequence: TGTGCCTCCGGGACTAGCGGGGATCCCTACAATGAGCAGTTCTTC. Translation gives CASGTSGDPYNEQFF.

This rearrangement joins TRBV5-4 to TRBJ2-3; tentatively, D is TRBD2 (6 bases). CDR1 and CDR2 from the germline V gene are SGHNT and YYREEE (reference sequence). This CDR3 contains 17 residues. The V and J ends lost 3 bases and 0 bases respectively, with 17 bases between them. The CDR3 loop is CASSSGLLRSSTDTQYF. Written as DNA, the CDR3 is TGTGCCAGCAGCTCGGGACTGCTAAGATCTAGCACAGATACGCAGTATTTT. The full variable domain, in which reference TRBV5-4 and TRBJ2-3 provide the parts outside the CDR3, is ETGVTQSPTHLIKTRGQQVTLRCSSQSGHNTVSWYQQALGQGPQFIFQYYREEENGRGNFPPRFSGLQFPNYSSELNVNALELDDSALYLCASSSGLLRSSTDTQYFGPGTRLTVL.

This clonotype has just a few counts. This chain links TRBV4-3 with TRBJ2-3; possibly TRBD1 for D (5 bases). The CDR3 is 17 residues long. Trimming shortened V by 0 bases and J by 0 bases, and 13 bases separated the two germline ends. Germline values: CDR1 LGHNA, CDR2 YSLEER. The CDR3 nucleotides read TGCGCCAGCAGCCAAGATCTTTTAGGGGCTAGCACAGATACGCAGTATTTT. Protein product: CASSQDLLGASTDTQYF.

This clonotype was recorded many times. V usage is TRBV12-3 or TRBV12-4 and J usage is TRBJ1-5; D remains ambiguous. CDR3 length equals 13 residues. V shed 5 bases and J shed 6 bases, with 11 bases lying between them. CDR3 residues: CASSPTPRQPQHF. Here the CDR3 DNA reads TGTGCCAGCAGTCCAACCCCCCGTCAGCCCCAGCATTTT.